This T cell receptor (beta chain) is from a study of shared clonotypes between healthy human individuals. Study results and caveats: The generation probabilities recorded for non-shared clonotypes fell below those of clonotypes shared by all four donors.

CD45RO-negative, CCR7-positively selected cells formed the naive CD8 fraction, excluding terminally differentiated effector memory CD45RA+ cells. A word on this clone: As yet, its antigen is unknown.

Measured with immunoSEQ multiplex PCR; TCRdb has only the in-frame clones, and not every one. The sample has roughly 2,000,000 clones, 93% seen once. CDR1 and CDR2 from the germline V gene are SEHNR and FQNEAQ (reference sequence). The CDR3 sequence is 15 residues long. V gave up 4 bases and J gave up 7 bases; unmatched junction bases: 4. This sequence joins TRBV7-9 and TRBJ2-1; 13 bases are a match to TRBD2. The source of this sequence is a man between 18 and 35 years old in good health. Some clones in this sample may be carry-over from other donors' samples. Sequenced material: naive CD8+ T cells from PBMCs. The CDR3 DNA follows: TGTGCCAGCAGCTCCTCGGGACTAGCGGGAAATGAGCAGTTCTTC. It translates to CASSSSGLAGNEQFF.